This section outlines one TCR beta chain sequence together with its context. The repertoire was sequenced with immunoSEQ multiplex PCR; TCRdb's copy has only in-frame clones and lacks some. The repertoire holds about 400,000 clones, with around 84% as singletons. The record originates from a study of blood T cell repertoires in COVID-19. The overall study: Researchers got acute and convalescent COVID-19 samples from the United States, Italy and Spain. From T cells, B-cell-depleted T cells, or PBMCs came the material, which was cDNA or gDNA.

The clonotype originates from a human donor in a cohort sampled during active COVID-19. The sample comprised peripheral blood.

The CDR3 sequence is CAISGDRDRSNSPLHF. In DNA form, the CDR3 reads TGTGCCATCAGCGGAGACAGGGACAGGAGTAATTCACCCCTCCACTTT. The rearrangement links TRBV10-3 to TRBJ1-6; 8 bases align to TRBD1. Trimming took 6 bases from V and 6 from J; bases not matched to a gene: 10. This CDR3 region has 16 residues. CDR1 ENHRY and CDR2 SYGVKD come from the germline V gene.